This T cell receptor beta chain is drawn from a study of cytomegalovirus exposure and HLA in healthy donors. While unrecorded immune exposures were likely, the donors were nominally healthy when sampled. Study observations and caveats: Most CMV-associated TCR beta chains were later found to appear HLA-restricted.

Remarks on this clone: The antigen is undetermined.

60 Vbeta and 13 Jbeta primers were used in PCR. Some clones are missing from TCRdb's copy, which holds only in-frame ones; the method was immunoSEQ multiplex PCR. The sample lists approximately 170,000 clones, 77% occurring once. Germline V lookup: CDR1 SGHAT, CDR2 FQNNGV. The length of the CDR3 is 13 residues. Trimming removed 4 bases at V and 2 bases at J, with 8 bases between. V usage is TRBV11-2 and J usage is TRBJ1-2, with TRBD1 as a possible D gene (6 bases). Specimen: PBMCs. This receptor was identified in a male donor in good health and CMV-seropositive. In nucleotides, the CDR3 is TGTGCCAGCAGCTCACAGGGCAACTATGGCTACACCTTC. Translating gives CASSSQGNYGYTF.